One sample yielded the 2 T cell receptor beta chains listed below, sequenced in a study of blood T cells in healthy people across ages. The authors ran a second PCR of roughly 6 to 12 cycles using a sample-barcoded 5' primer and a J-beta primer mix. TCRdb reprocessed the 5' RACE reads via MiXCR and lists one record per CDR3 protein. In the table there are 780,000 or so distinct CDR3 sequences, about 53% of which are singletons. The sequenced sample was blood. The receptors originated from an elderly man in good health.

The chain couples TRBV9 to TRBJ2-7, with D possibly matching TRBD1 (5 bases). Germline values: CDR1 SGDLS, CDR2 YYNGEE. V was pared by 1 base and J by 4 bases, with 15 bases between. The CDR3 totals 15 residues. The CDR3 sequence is CASSVSYGAQYEQYF. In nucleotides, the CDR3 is TGTGCCAGCAGCGTAAGTTATGGGGCCCAATACGAGCAGTACTTC.

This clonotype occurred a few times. The CDR3 spells CASSIPGGHQYF. CDR3 DNA: TGTGCCAGCAGTATCCCCGGGGGGCACCAGTACTTC. The chain employs TRBV6-5 and TRBJ2-5; D possibly corresponds to TRBD2 (7 bases). Trimming pared 5 bases from V and 10 bases from J, leaving 14 bases between. The germline CDR1 and CDR2 sequences are MNHEY and SVGAGI. The length of the CDR3 is 12 residues.